Listed here are 5 T cell receptor beta chains from one sample, sequenced in a study of cytomegalovirus exposure and HLA in healthy donors (dated by TCRdb to between 2016 and 2019). The library was prepared using the immunoSEQ multiplex PCR assay. For the multiplex PCR, a mixture combining 60 forward primers for TCR Vbeta segments and 13 reverse primers for TCR Jbeta segments was used. TCRdb retrieved this table from immuneACCESS and kept in-frame rearrangements only. Not all clones are present; in checked studies, unresolved V genes account for under half, and no reason is known for the remainder. The table for this sample lists some 60,000 clones; 80% of them were counted only once. About 4% of the sample is in the top ten clones. Sample: PBMCs. The receptors shown here come from a woman aged 40 to 50 in good health and CMV-seronegative.

This sequence joins TRBV7-9 and TRBJ2-7, with 11 bases fitting TRBD1. Germline V CDR1 and CDR2: SEHNR, FQNEAQ (reference sequence). This CDR3 has 14 amino acids. The junction had 6 bases not matched to a gene; V was cut back by 5 bases and J by 6 bases. As DNA, the CDR3 is TGTGCCAGCAGCCAGGGACAGGGGGTTTTCGAGCAGTACTTC. Translated: CASSQGQGVFEQYF.

The chain combines TRBV7-3 with TRBJ2-1, with 7 positions matching TRBD1. The CDR3 consists of 16 residues. The germline CDR1 and CDR2 sequences are SGHTA and FQGTGA. The ends lost 2 bases at V and 5 bases at J; junction bases unmatched: 9. CDR3 sequence (DNA): TGTGCCAGCAGCTTAGCGCCGGGACAGAGTAACAATGAGCAGTTCTTC. Translation gives CASSLAPGQSNNEQFF.

V usage is TRBV6-5 and J usage is TRBJ1-1, with D possibly TRBD1 on 5 matching bases. The CDR3 has 14 amino acids. Germline V lookup: CDR1 MNHEY, CDR2 SVGAGI. Trimming removed 5 bases from V and 4 bases from J, with 14 bases in between. The CDR3 is CASSETQRGTEAFF. DNA of the CDR3: TGTGCCAGCAGTGAGACCCAAAGGGGCACTGAAGCTTTCTTT.

As DNA, the CDR3 is TGTGCCAGCAGGGGGTCGACTGGGAGCTCCTACGAGCAGTACTTC. Its translation is CASRGSTGSSYEQYF. The J gene is TRBJ2-7, the V gene TRBV27; D is possibly TRBD2 (5 bases). The CDR3 extends over 15 amino acids. Germline CDR1 MNHEY, CDR2 SMNVEV (reference sequence). With 6 bases removed from V and 0 bases from J, the gap between germline ends came to 15 bases.

The chain carries TRBV5-1 and TRBJ2-4; 12 bases line up with TRBD2. In germline, CDR1 is SGHRS, CDR2 YFSETQ. V was clipped by 0 bases and J by 1 base; unmatched bases: 2. The CDR3 is 17 amino acids. The CDR3 is CASSLGLAGEAKNIQYF. The DNA of the CDR3 is TGCGCCAGCAGCTTGGGACTAGCGGGAGAGGCCAAAAACATTCAGTACTTC. The full variable domain, completed using reference TRBV5-1 and TRBJ2-4, is KAGVTQTPRYLIKTRGQQVTLSCSPISGHRSVSWYQQTPGQGLQFLFEYFSETQRNKGNFPGRFSGRQFSNSRSEMNVSTLELGDSALYLCASSLGLAGEAKNIQYFGAGTRLSVL.